A single sample gave rise to the 14 T cell receptor beta chains below, sequenced in a study of T cells of healthy individuals. TCRdb passed the 5' RACE reads through MiXCR, listing each CDR3 protein once. The table records under 70,000 distinct CDR3 sequences, roughly 14% of them present only once. The receptors were sampled from a human donor in good health.

This rearrangement joins TRBV27 to TRBJ1-4, with 7 bases identical to TRBD1. Germline CDR1 is MNHEY and CDR2 is SMNVEV (reference sequence). The CDR3 covers 15 residues. J gave up 8 bases and V 3 bases, and 9 bases lay outside the gene matches. CDR3 bases: TGTGCCAGCAGTTTCAAGACAGGGCCCGACGAAAAACTGTTTTTT. This encodes CASSFKTGPDEKLFF.

V gene TRBV5-1 combines with J gene TRBJ2-3, with 9 nucleotides matching TRBD2. The CDR3 runs to 15 residues. V shed 3 bases and J 3 bases; nucleotides not matched to a gene: 5. Germline values: CDR1 SGHRS, CDR2 YFSETQ. This CDR3 reads CASSSGTSFTDTQYF. Written as DNA, the CDR3 is TGCGCCAGCAGCTCCGGGACTAGCTTTACAGATACGCAGTATTTT.

This clonotype was picked up many times. The rearrangement uses TRBV29-1 and TRBJ2-3; 7 nucleotides align to TRBD1. V lost 6 bases, J lost 2 bases, and 5 bases stayed unmatched. Germline V gene lookup returns CDR1 SQVTM and CDR2 ANQGSEA. The length of the CDR3 is 13 residues. Here the CDR3 DNA reads TGCAGCGTCTCACAGGGGTTCACAGATACGCAGTATTTT. It codes for CSVSQGFTDTQYF.

This clonotype was found many times. The rearrangement joins TRBV2 to TRBJ2-5; D remains ambiguous. CDR1 and CDR2 from the germline V gene are SNHLY and FYNNEI. V was trimmed by 6 bases and J by 5 bases, leaving 10 bases between them. This CDR3 has 12 amino acids. Here the CDR3 DNA reads TGTGCCAGCAGGGTTTGGGCGGAGACCCAGTACTTC. It yields the protein CASRVWAETQYF.

This clonotype was detected many times. The V call is TRBV27, the J call TRBJ2-5, with 8 bases identical to TRBD1. CDR1 and CDR2 from the germline V gene are MNHEY and SMNVEV (reference sequence). Germline trimming cut 6 bases from V and 0 bases from J; bases unmatched to any gene: 6. The CDR3 has 15 residues. The DNA for the CDR3 is TGTGCCAGCAGGAGGGGGACAGGATACCAAGAGACCCAGTACTTC. Translating it yields CASRRGTGYQETQYF.

The V gene is TRBV15, the J gene TRBJ2-5, with D unresolved. Germline-derived CDR1 and CDR2 are LNHNV and YYDKDF (reference sequence). V gave up 0 bases and J gave up 5 bases, with 13 bases separating them. CDR3 length equals 15 residues. The CDR3 nucleotides are TGTGCCACCAGCAGAGATACTGGCGGCCGGGAGACCCAGTACTTC. Translation: CATSRDTGGRETQYF.

The sample holds a few counts of this clonotype. The genes are TRBV5-1 and TRBJ1-2; D remains ambiguous. Per germline, CDR1 SGHRS and CDR2 YFSETQ. CDR3 size: 13 residues. V lost 0 bases, J lost 8 bases, and 11 bases lay in between. CDR3 region: CASSLELERGYTF. The CDR3 DNA sequence: TGCGCCAGCAGCTTGGAGCTGGAGAGGGGCTACACCTTC.

At least ten counts were recorded for this clonotype. The chain couples TRBV29-1 to TRBJ2-1; tentative D call: TRBD1 (6 bases). Trimming cost V 8 bases and J 4 bases, with 18 bases left between them. CDR3 length: 14 amino acids. In germline, CDR1 is SQVTM, CDR2 ANQGSEA. This CDR3 reads CSPKCWDKYNEQFF. DNA of the CDR3: TGCAGCCCTAAATGCTGGGACAAATACAATGAGCAGTTCTTC.

This clonotype was counted a few times. This chain joins TRBV7-2 and TRBJ2-5, with D perhaps matching TRBD1 or TRBD2 (5 bases each). The CDR3 is 14 residues long. Germline CDR1 SGHTA, CDR2 FQGNSA. V dropped 4 bases and J dropped 1 base, with 10 bases sitting between them. The CDR3 DNA sequence: TGTGCCAGCAGCTCAGGGACGGCCCAAGAGACCCAGTACTTC. Translated, it gives CASSSGTAQETQYF. The full variable domain, its missing parts supplied by reference TRBV7-2 and TRBJ2-5, is GAGVSQSPSNKVTEKGKDVELRCDPISGHTALYWYRQSLGQGLEFLIYFQGNSAPDKSGLPSDRFSAERTGGSVSTLTIQRTQQEDSAVYLCASSSGTAQETQYFGPGTRLLVL.

The genes are TRBV12-3 or TRBV12-4 and TRBJ2-6; TRBD2 might be the D (5 bases). The CDR3 consists of 16 residues. Between the trimmed V and J ends, which lost 5 bases and 2 bases, there was a span of 13 bases. CDR3 in DNA: TGTGCCAGCAGTCTGGACGGGATGGCTGGGGCCAACGTCCTGACTTTC. Translation gives CASSLDGMAGANVLTF.

This clonotype was detected many times. The rearrangement joins TRBV29-1 to TRBJ1-1, with no clear D. CDR3 length: 11 residues. The V end lost 7 bases, the J end lost 3 bases, and 9 bases lay between the germline ends. Looked up from germline, CDR1 is SQVTM and CDR2 is ANQGSEA. The CDR3 region has the DNA TGCAGCGCGGACCTGGACACTGAAGCTTTCTTT. Protein: CSADLDTEAFF.

This clonotype was counted at least ten times. This chain connects TRBV29-1 to TRBJ2-3, with D maybe TRBD2 (6 bases). CDR3 length equals 14 residues. Germline CDR1 SQVTM, CDR2 ANQGSEA. Trimming removed 3 bases at V and 4 bases at J, with 14 bases between. The CDR3 sequence: CSVEAIGGADTQYF. DNA of the CDR3: TGCAGCGTTGAGGCCATCGGGGGAGCAGATACGCAGTATTTT.

In this sample, this clonotype turned up a few times. V and J are TRBV21-1 and TRBJ2-4; the table's D gene call, TRBD2, was not cross checked with the DNA. TRBV21-1 is a recognized pseudogene. This CDR3 region has 21 residues. The CDR3 spells CASSKVENRTGLAGELNIQYF. The CDR3 coding sequence is TGTGCCAGCAGCAAAGTCGAGAATCGTACCGGACTAGCGGGAGAATTAAACATTCAGTACTTC.

Regarding this clonotype: At one end the junction does not follow the germline gene, possibly because of a read error. The V and J genes are TRBV28 and TRBJ2-7, with D hard to call. CDR1 is MDHEN and CDR2 is SYDVKM in the germline V gene. The CDR3 length is 13 residues. The CDR3 loop reads CANSTSIRDEQYF. CDR3 coding DNA: TGTGCCAACAGTACCAGCATCCGAGACGAGCAGTACTTC.